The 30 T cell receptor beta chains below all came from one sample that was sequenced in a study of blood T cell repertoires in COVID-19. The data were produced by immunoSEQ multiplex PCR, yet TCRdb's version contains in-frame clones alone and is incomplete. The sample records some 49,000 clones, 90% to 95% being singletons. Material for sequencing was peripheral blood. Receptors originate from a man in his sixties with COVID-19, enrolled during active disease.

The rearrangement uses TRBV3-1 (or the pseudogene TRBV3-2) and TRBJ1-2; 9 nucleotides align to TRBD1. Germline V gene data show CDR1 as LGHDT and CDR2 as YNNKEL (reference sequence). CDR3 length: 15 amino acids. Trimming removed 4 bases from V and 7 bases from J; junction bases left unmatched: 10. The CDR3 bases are TGTGCCAGCAGCCCGCGTGGCGGGACAGGGCCTGGCTACACCTTC. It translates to CASSPRGGTGPGYTF.

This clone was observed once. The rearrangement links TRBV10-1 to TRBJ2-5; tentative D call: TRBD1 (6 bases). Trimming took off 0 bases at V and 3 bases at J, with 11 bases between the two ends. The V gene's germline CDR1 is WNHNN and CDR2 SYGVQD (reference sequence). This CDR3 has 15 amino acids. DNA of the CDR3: TGCGCCAGCAGTGAGTCGGGGGCCAGCGAAGAGACCCAGTACTTC. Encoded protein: CASSESGASEETQYF.

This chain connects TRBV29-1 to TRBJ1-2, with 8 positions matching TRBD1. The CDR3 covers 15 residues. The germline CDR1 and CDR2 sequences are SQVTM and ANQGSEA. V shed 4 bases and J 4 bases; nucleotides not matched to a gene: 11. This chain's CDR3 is CSVAKGQAFLYGYTF. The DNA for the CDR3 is TGCAGCGTTGCGAAGGGACAGGCGTTCCTCTATGGCTACACCTTC.

The CDR3 sequence: CASILDPAVVQPQHF. The CDR3 nucleotides are TGTGCCAGCATACTTGACCCGGCGGTAGTTCAGCCCCAGCATTTT. V gene TRBV6-5 combines with J gene TRBJ1-5; D is uncertain. CDR3 length equals 15 residues. Per the germline V gene, CDR1 is MNHEY and CDR2 is SVGAGI. Trimming removed 7 bases from V and 6 bases from J, with 19 bases in between.

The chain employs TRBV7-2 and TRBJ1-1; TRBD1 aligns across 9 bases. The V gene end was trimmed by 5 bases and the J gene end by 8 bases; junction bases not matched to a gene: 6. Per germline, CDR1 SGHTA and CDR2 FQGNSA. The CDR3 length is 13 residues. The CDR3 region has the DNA TGTGCCAGCAGCCCGGACAGGGGTGAGGAAGCTTTCTTT. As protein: CASSPDRGEEAFF.

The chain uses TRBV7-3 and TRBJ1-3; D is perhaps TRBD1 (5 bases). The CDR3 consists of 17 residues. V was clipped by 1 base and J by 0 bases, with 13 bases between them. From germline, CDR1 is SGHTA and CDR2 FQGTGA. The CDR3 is CASSLMSPGSSGNTIYF. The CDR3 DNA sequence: TGTGCCAGCAGCTTAATGAGTCCAGGGTCCTCTGGAAACACCATATATTTT. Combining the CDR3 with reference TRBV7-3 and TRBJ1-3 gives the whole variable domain GAGVSQTPSNKVTEKGKYVELRCDPISGHTALYWYRQSLGQGPEFLIYFQGTGAADDSGLPNDRFFAVRPEGSVSTLKIQRTERGDSAVYLCASSLMSPGSSGNTIYFGEGSWLTVV.

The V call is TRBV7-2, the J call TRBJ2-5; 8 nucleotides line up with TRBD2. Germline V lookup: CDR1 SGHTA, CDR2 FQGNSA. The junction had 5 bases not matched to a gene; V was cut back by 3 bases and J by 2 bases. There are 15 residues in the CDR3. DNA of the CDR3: TGTGCCAGCAGCTTCCTTAGCGGGAAACAAGAGACCCAGTACTTC. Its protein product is CASSFLSGKQETQYF.

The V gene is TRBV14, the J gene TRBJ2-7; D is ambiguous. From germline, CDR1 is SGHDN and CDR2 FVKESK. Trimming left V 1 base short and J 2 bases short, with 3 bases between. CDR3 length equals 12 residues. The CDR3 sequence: CASSQAPYEQYF. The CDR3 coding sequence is TGTGCCAGCAGCCAAGCTCCCTACGAGCAGTACTTC.

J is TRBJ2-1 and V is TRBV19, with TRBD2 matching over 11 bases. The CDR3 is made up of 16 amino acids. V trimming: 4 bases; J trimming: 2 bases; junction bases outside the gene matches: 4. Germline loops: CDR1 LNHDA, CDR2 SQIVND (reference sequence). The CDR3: CASSTTSGSAYNEQFF. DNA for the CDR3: TGTGCCAGTAGTACTACTAGCGGGAGTGCCTACAATGAGCAGTTCTTC.

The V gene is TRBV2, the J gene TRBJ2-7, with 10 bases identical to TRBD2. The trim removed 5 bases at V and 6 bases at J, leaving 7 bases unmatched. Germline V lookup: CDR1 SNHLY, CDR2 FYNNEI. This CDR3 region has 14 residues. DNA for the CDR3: TGTGCCAGCAGTCTCCTAGCGGGAGCCGGCGAGCAGTACTTC. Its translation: CASSLLAGAGEQYF.

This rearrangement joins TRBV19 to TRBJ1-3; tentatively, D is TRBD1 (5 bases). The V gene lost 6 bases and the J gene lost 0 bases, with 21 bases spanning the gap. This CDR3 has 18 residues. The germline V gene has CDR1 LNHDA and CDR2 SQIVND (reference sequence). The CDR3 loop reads CASSLLPQTGVSGNTIYF. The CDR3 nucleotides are TGTGCCAGTAGCCTACTACCCCAGACGGGGGTCTCTGGAAACACCATATATTTT.

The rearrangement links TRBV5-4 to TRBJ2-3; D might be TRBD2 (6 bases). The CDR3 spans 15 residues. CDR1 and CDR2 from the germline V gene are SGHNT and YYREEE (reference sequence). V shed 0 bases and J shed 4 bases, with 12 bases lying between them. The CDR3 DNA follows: TGTGCCAGCAGCTTGGATTCGCGGGGCCCAGATACGCAGTATTTT. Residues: CASSLDSRGPDTQYF.

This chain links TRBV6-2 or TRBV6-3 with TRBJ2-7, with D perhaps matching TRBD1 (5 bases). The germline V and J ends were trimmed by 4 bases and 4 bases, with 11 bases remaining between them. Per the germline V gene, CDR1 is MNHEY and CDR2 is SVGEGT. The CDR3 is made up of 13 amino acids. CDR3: CASSSKGPYEQYF. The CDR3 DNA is TGTGCCAGCAGTTCTAAGGGGCCGTACGAGCAGTACTTC.

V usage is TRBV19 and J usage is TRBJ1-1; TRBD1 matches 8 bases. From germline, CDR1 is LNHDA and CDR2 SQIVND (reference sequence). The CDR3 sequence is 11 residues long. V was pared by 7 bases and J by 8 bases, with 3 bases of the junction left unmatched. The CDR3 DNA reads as TGTGCCAGTATAAGGGACAGGGAAGCTTTCTTT. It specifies CASIRDREAFF. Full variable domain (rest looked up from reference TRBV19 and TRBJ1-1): DGGITQSPKYLFRKEGQNVTLSCEQNLNHDAMYWYRQDPGQGLRLIYYSQIVNDFQKGDIAEGYSVSREKKESFPLTVTSAQKNPTAFYLCASIRDREAFFGQGTRLTVV.

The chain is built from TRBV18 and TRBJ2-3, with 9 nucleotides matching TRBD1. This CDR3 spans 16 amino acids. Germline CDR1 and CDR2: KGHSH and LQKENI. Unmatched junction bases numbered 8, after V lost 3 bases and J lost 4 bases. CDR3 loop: CASSPPGTGNSDTQYF. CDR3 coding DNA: TGTGCCAGCTCACCTCCGGGGACAGGGAATTCAGATACGCAGTATTTT.

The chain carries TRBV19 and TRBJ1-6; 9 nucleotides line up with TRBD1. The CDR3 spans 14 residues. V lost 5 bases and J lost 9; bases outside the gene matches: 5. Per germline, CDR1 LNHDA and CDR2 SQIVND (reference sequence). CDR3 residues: CASSDRDRASPLHF. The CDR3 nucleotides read TGTGCCAGTAGTGACCGGGACAGGGCTTCACCCCTCCACTTT.

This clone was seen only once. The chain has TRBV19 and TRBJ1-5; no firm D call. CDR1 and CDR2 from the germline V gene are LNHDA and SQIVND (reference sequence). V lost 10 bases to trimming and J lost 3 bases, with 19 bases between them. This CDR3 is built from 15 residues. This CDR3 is CATKAPGLDNQPQHF. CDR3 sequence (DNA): TGTGCCACCAAAGCCCCAGGCCTGGACAATCAGCCCCAGCATTTT.

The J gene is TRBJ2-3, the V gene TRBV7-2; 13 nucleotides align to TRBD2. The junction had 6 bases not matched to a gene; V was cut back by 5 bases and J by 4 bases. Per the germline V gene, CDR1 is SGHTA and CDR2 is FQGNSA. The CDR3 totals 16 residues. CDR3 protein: CASSTGLAGVADTQYF. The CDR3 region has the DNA TGTGCCAGCAGCACAGGACTAGCGGGAGTAGCAGATACGCAGTATTTT. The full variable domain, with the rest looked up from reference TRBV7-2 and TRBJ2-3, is GAGVSQSPSNKVTEKGKDVELRCDPISGHTALYWYRQSLGQGLEFLIYFQGNSAPDKSGLPSDRFSAERTGGSVSTLTIQRTQQEDSAVYLCASSTGLAGVADTQYFGPGTRLTVL.

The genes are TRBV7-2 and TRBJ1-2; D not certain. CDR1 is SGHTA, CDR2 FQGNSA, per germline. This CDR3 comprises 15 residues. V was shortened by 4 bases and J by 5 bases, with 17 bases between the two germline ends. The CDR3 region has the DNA TGTGCCAGCAGCTCCCTCCCGAGTTTTCCTTATGGCTACACCTTC. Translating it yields CASSSLPSFPYGYTF.

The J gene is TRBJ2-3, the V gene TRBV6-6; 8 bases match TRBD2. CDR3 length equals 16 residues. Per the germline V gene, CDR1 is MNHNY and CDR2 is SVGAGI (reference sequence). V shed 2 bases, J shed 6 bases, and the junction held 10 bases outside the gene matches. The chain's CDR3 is CASSYPKAGVLDTQYF. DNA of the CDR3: TGTGCCAGCAGTTACCCTAAAGCGGGAGTTCTGGATACGCAGTATTTT.

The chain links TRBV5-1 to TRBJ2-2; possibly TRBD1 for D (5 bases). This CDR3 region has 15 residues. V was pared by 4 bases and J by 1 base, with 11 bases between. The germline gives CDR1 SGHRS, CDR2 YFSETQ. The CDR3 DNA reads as TGCGCCAGCAGCCGTACCACAGGGAACACCGGGGAGCTGTTTTTT. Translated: CASSRTTGNTGELFF.

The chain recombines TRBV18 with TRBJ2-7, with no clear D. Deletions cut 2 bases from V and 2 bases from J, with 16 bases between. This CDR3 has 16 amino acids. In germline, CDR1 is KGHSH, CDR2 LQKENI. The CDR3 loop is CASSPSKNTNPYEQYF. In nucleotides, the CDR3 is TGTGCCAGCTCACCATCCAAGAATACAAACCCCTACGAGCAGTACTTC.

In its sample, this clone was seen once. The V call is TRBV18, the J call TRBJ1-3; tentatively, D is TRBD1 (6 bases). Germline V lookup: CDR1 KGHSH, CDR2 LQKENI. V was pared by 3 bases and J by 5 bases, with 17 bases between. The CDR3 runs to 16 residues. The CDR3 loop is CASSPGQSGVRNTIYF. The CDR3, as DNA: TGTGCCAGCTCACCCGGACAGTCAGGGGTCAGAAACACCATATATTTT.

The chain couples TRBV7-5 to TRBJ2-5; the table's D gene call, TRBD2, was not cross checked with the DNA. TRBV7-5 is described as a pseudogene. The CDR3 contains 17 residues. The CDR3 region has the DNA TGTGCCAGAAGCACACACCCTAGCGGGAGGCACCAAGAGACCCAGTACTTC. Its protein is CARSTHPSGRHQETQYF.

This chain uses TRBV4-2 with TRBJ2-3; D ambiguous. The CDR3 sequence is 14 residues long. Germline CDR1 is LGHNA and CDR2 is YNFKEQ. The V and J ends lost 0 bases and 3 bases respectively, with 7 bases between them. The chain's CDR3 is CASSQEWSTDTQYF. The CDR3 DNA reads TGTGCCAGCAGCCAAGAGTGGAGTACAGATACGCAGTATTTT.

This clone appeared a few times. CDR3 nucleotide sequence: TGTGCCAGTAGTATAGTTGGGACAGGGGGACGATCCTACGAGCAGTACTTC. Translating it yields CASSIVGTGGRSYEQYF. This chain uses TRBV19 with TRBJ2-7; 11 bases line up with TRBD1. V gave up 1 base and J gave up 1 base; unmatched junction bases: 6. This CDR3 region has 17 residues. The germline V gene encodes CDR1 LNHDA and CDR2 SQIVND (reference sequence).

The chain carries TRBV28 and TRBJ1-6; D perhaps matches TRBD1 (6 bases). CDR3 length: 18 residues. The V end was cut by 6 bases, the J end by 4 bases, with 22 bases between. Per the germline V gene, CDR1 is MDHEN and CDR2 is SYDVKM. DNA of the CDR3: TGTGCCAGCAGCCAAGGGGGGGCAGGTTCACATTATAATTCACCCCTCCACTTT. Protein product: CASSQGGAGSHYNSPLHF.

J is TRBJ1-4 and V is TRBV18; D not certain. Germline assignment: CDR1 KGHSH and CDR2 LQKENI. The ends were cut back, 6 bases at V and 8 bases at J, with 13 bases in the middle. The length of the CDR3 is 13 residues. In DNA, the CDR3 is TGTGCCAGCTCCCTCTCACAACAAGAAAAACTGTTTTTT. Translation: CASSLSQQEKLFF.

The CDR3 region has the DNA TGTGCCAGCAGTCATTCCCGGGACAGCTATGGCTACACCTTC. Protein sequence: CASSHSRDSYGYTF. The genes are TRBV27 and TRBJ1-2; TRBD1 matches 7 bases. The V gene end was trimmed by 5 bases and the J gene end by 4 bases; junction bases not matched to a gene: 7. In germline, CDR1 is MNHEY, CDR2 SMNVEV (reference sequence). The CDR3 totals 14 residues.

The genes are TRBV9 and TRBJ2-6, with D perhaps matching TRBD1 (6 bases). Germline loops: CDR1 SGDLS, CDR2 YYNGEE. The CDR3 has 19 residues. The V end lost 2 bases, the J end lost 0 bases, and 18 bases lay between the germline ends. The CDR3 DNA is TGTGCCAGCAGCGTCCACAGGGTCGTAACGCGCTCTGGGGCCAACGTCCTGACTTTC. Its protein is CASSVHRVVTRSGANVLTF.